This T cell receptor beta chain was identified in a study of identical twins. Study-wide points: Out-of-frame alpha sequences shared by twins showed excess low generation probability. Surplus twin overlap in beta out-of-frame sequences was less pronounced. Diverse VJ usage suggested most zero-insertion clonotypes were not invariant T cells.

It was template switching that added a universal primer site, and there were unique molecular identifiers on the cDNA. TCRdb processed the 5' RACE reads anew with MiXCR; each CDR3 protein has one entry. The data show under 300,000 distinct CDR3 sequences, about 8% seen once. This CDR3 has 19 residues. Germline lookup yields CDR1 LNHNV and CDR2 YYDKDF (reference sequence). Trimming took 0 bases from V and 1 from J, leaving 18 bases between them. In this sample, this clonotype turned up many times. The antigen is undetermined. The same sample was also used in a study of yellow fever vaccine responses in identical twins.

The sequenced sample was CD8+ T cells sorted from blood. This receptor was obtained from a woman aged 18-30 years in good health. This rearrangement joins TRBV15 to TRBJ2-2; perhaps TRBD2 as D (6 bases). DNA of the CDR3: TGTGCCACCAGCAGAGATTACCGTTTTGTGGGAGGGAACACCGGGGAGCTGTTTTTT. This gives the protein CATSRDYRFVGGNTGELFF.